The 24 T cell receptor beta chains below come from one sample, sequenced in a study of shared clonotypes between healthy human individuals. It was CD45RO-negative cells, positively selected for CCR7, that made up naive CD8 cells, with terminally differentiated effector memory CD45RA+ cells excluded. Generated by immunoSEQ multiplex PCR, the TCRdb table keeps only in-frame clones and is missing some. In the table there are about 750,000 clones, more than 85% of which are singletons. Sequenced material: naive CD8+ T cells sorted from blood. All receptors come from a man aged 25 to 40 in good health.

The V call is TRBV28, the J call TRBJ2-3; 7 bases line up with TRBD2. The CDR3 is made up of 15 amino acids. CDR1 MDHEN and CDR2 SYDVKM come from the germline V gene. The V gene end was trimmed by 2 bases and the J gene end by 10 bases; junction bases not matched to a gene: 12. CDR3 coding DNA: TGTGCCAGCAGTTTAGGGGGAGGGACCCCGAGGGCGCAGTATTTT. Protein: CASSLGGGTPRAQYF.

The V and J genes are TRBV5-4 and TRBJ2-1, with TRBD2 as a possible D gene (6 bases). V lost 4 bases and J lost 5, with 19 bases in between. Per the germline V gene, CDR1 is SGHNT and CDR2 is YYREEE (reference sequence). The CDR3 length is 16 residues. As DNA, the CDR3 is TGTGCCAGCAGCCAAACTTTAGCGGAGAATGACAATGAGCAGTTCTTC. It translates to CASSQTLAENDNEQFF.

The J gene is TRBJ1-5, the V gene TRBV5-5; 9 positions agree with TRBD1. V dropped 4 bases and J dropped 7; count of bases not matched to a gene: 6. The germline gives CDR1 SGHKS, CDR2 YYEKEE (reference sequence). The length of the CDR3 is 14 residues. The CDR3 nucleotides read TGTGCCAGCAGCGGGGGACAGGGCGCGCAGCCCCAGCATTTT. Residues: CASSGGQGAQPQHF.

As regards this clone: Other DNA sequences in the sample encode the same CDR3. The V and J genes are TRBV28 and TRBJ2-7; D uncertain. Germline V lookup: CDR1 MDHEN, CDR2 SYDVKM. This CDR3 has 10 amino acids. V lost 8 bases to trimming and J lost 4 bases, with 6 bases between them. The CDR3 is CASGDYEQYF. CDR3 nucleotides: TGTGCCAGCGGGGATTACGAGCAGTACTTC.

The chain recombines TRBV5-4 with TRBJ2-7; possibly TRBD2 for D (6 bases). The ends were cut back, 0 bases at V and 7 bases at J, with 17 bases in the middle. CDR3 length equals 15 residues. Germline CDR1 is SGHNT and CDR2 is YYREEE (reference sequence). CDR3 DNA sequence: TGTGCCAGCAGCTTGGGATTCGGAGGGCCTCGAGAGCAGTACTTC. Its translation: CASSLGFGGPREQYF.

This chain links TRBV28 with TRBJ2-3, with 7 bases aligning to TRBD2. This CDR3 spans 16 amino acids. CDR1 is MDHEN and CDR2 is SYDVKM in the germline V gene. Germline trimming cut 10 bases from V and 4 bases from J; bases unmatched to any gene: 17. The DNA of the CDR3 is TGTGCCACCAAAAAACTCCTTACTAGCGCGGCAGATACGCAGTATTTT. It is translated as CATKKLLTSAADTQYF.

In its sample, this clone was seen once. The chain employs TRBV7-3 and TRBJ2-2; D not resolved. This CDR3 spans 16 amino acids. Trimming took off 4 bases at V and 1 base at J, with 13 bases between the two ends. Per the germline V gene, CDR1 is SGHTA and CDR2 is FQGTGA. CDR3 nucleotide sequence: TGTGCCAGCAGCTCAGAGGTTGGCGGGAACACCGGGGAGCTGTTTTTT. Residues: CASSSEVGGNTGELFF.

This clone was observed once. This sequence joins TRBV6-6 and TRBJ2-1, with a possible D match to TRBD2 (6 bases). V gave up 5 bases and J gave up 5 bases, with 10 bases separating them. The germline V gene has CDR1 MNHNY and CDR2 SVGAGI (reference sequence). CDR3 length: 13 amino acids. Written as DNA, the CDR3 is TGTGCCAGCAGTGGGGGACTGAACAATGAGCAGTTCTTC. Translated, it gives CASSGGLNNEQFF.

The rearrangement links TRBV19 to TRBJ2-1; 10 bases match TRBD1. CDR3 length: 15 amino acids. The ends lost 5 bases at V and 6 bases at J; junction bases unmatched: 7. Germline V gene sequence: CDR1 LNHDA, CDR2 SQIVND (reference sequence). The CDR3 sequence: CASSWGQGTRNEQFF. The CDR3 region has the DNA TGTGCCAGTAGTTGGGGACAGGGGACACGCAATGAGCAGTTCTTC.

The chain combines TRBV27 with TRBJ2-5; D is unresolved. The germline V and J ends were trimmed by 2 bases and 2 bases, with 12 bases remaining between them. CDR1 is MNHEY and CDR2 is SMNVEV in the germline V gene (reference sequence). There are 15 residues in the CDR3. CDR3 in DNA: TGTGCCAGCAGTTTAGTTCCCGCTAGACAAGAGACCCAGTACTTC. This codes for CASSLVPARQETQYF.

The chain links TRBV25-1 to TRBJ2-1; 9 positions match TRBD1. The CDR3 totals 16 residues. J gave up 6 bases and V 5 bases, and 11 bases lay outside the gene matches. Germline CDR1 MGHDK, CDR2 SYGVNS. The CDR3 sequence is CASSLLRDRDPNEQFF. DNA for the CDR3: TGTGCCAGCAGTCTACTCCGGGACAGGGACCCCAATGAGCAGTTCTTC.

This clone is a singleton in its sample. The rearrangement links TRBV6-1 to TRBJ2-7, with a possible D match to TRBD1 (5 bases). V was pared by 4 bases and J by 2 bases, with 15 bases between. CDR3 size: 15 residues. Germline assignment: CDR1 MNHNS and CDR2 SASEGT. The CDR3 bases are TGTGCCAGCAGTGGAGACAGTTTCTGGGCCTACGAGCAGTACTTC. As protein: CASSGDSFWAYEQYF.

This clone has just a few counts. This sequence joins TRBV29-1 and TRBJ1-1, with D hard to call. Trimming removed 4 bases from V and 8 bases from J, with 8 bases in between. Germline loops: CDR1 SQVTM, CDR2 ANQGSEA. The CDR3 is 10 amino acids. The CDR3 DNA follows: TGCAGCGTTGCAGGTCCCGAAGCTTTCTTT. Translating it yields CSVAGPEAFF.

The chain recombines TRBV29-1 with TRBJ2-7, with D perhaps TRBD2 (5 bases). Germline V gene data show CDR1 as SQVTM and CDR2 as ANQGSEA. The CDR3 length is 13 residues. Trimming cost V 6 bases and J 2 bases, with 14 bases left between them. The CDR3 is CSVLKRGTYEQYF. For the CDR3, the DNA is TGCAGCGTGCTAAAACGGGGAACCTACGAGCAGTACTTC.

J is TRBJ2-3 and V is TRBV29-1; possibly TRBD1 for D (5 bases). CDR1 and CDR2 from the germline V gene are SQVTM and ANQGSEA. V was cut by 6 bases and J by 4 bases, with 8 bases left in between. The CDR3 has 11 amino acids. This CDR3 reads CSVQGSDTQYF. CDR3 DNA sequence: TGCAGCGTGCAGGGTTCAGATACGCAGTATTTT.

The chain has TRBV28 and TRBJ2-1; possible D gene TRBD2, 6 bases. Trimming pared 4 bases from V and 4 bases from J, leaving 17 bases between. CDR3 size: 16 residues. CDR1 MDHEN and CDR2 SYDVKM come from the germline V gene. The CDR3 loop is CASSSLSGPLYNEQFF. CDR3 sequence (DNA): TGTGCCAGCAGTTCCCTTAGCGGCCCCCTTTACAATGAGCAGTTCTTC.

V gene TRBV5-8 combines with J gene TRBJ2-1; 9 nucleotides agree with TRBD2. The V gene's germline CDR1 is SGHTS and CDR2 YDEGEE. The CDR3 runs to 15 residues. Unmatched junction bases numbered 5, after V lost 2 bases and J lost 5 bases. The CDR3 DNA sequence: TGTGCCAGCAGCTTCGGTGTAGCGGGGGACAATGAGCAGTTCTTC. Amino acid sequence: CASSFGVAGDNEQFF.

This chain uses TRBV4-1 with TRBJ2-4; unclear D gene. V lost 7 bases and J 6 bases, leaving 13 bases between the germline ends. This CDR3 is built from 13 residues. Per the germline V gene, CDR1 is MGHRA and CDR2 is YSYEKL. In nucleotides, the CDR3 is TGCGCCAGCAACAATGGCGCCCCAAACATTCAGTACTTC. It yields the protein CASNNGAPNIQYF.

This clone appeared a single time. The V call is TRBV2, the J call TRBJ2-1, with 8 bases lining up with TRBD2. Losses at the gene ends were 4 bases for V and 5 bases for J; bases not matched to a gene: 7. Germline CDR1 is SNHLY and CDR2 is FYNNEI. This CDR3 spans 15 amino acids. CDR3 bases: TGTGCCAGCAGTGGGACTAGCAGAAGAGACAATGAGCAGTTCTTC. This translates into CASSGTSRRDNEQFF. Based on the CDR3 plus reference TRBV2 and TRBJ2-1, the full variable domain is EPEVTQTPSHQVTQMGQEVILRCVPISNHLYFYWYRQILGQKVEFLVSFYNNEISEKSEIFDDQFSVERPDGSNFTLKIRSTKLEDSAMYFCASSGTSRRDNEQFFGPGTRLTVL.

The chain combines TRBV13 with TRBJ1-1; D is uncertain. In germline, CDR1 is PRHDT, CDR2 FYEKMQ (reference sequence). V lost 1 base and J 7 bases, leaving 10 bases between the germline ends. This CDR3 contains 13 residues. The CDR3 loop reads CASSLAVGSEAFF. CDR3 in DNA: TGTGCCAGCAGCTTAGCCGTCGGCAGTGAAGCTTTCTTT. The complete variable domain, with remaining parts taken from reference TRBV13 and TRBJ1-1, reads AAGVIQSPRHLIKEKRETATLKCYPIPRHDTVYWYQQGPGQDPQFLISFYEKMQSDKGSIPDRFSAQQFSDYHSELNMSSLELGDSALYFCASSLAVGSEAFFGQGTRLTVV.

This chain joins TRBV11-2 and TRBJ1-1; the D is unclear. The germline gives CDR1 SGHAT, CDR2 FQNNGV. CDR3 length: 13 residues. V was cut by 3 bases and J by 6 bases, with 11 bases left in between. DNA for the CDR3: TGTGCCAGCAGCTTGGTGACACACCCTGAAGCTTTCTTT. This translates into CASSLVTHPEAFF.

This rearrangement joins TRBV11-1 to TRBJ2-7; 10 bases match TRBD1. The germline CDR1 and CDR2 sequences are SGHAT and FQDESV (reference sequence). The J segment lost 6 bases and the V segment lost 5 bases, leaving 10 bases of the junction unmatched. The CDR3 consists of 15 residues. This CDR3 reads CASSPKGQGISEQYF. In DNA, the CDR3 is TGTGCCAGCAGCCCTAAGGGACAGGGGATTAGCGAGCAGTACTTC.

The rearrangement links TRBV19 to TRBJ2-1; perhaps TRBD2 as D (6 bases). In germline, CDR1 is LNHDA, CDR2 SQIVND (reference sequence). This CDR3 spans 13 amino acids. V dropped 8 bases and J dropped 3 bases, with 11 bases sitting between them. Written as DNA, the CDR3 is TGTGCCAGTCGGGGGAGTGGCTACAATGAGCAGTTCTTC. Protein sequence: CASRGSGYNEQFF. Drawing the rest from reference TRBV19 and TRBJ2-1, the complete variable domain is DGGITQSPKYLFRKEGQNVTLSCEQNLNHDAMYWYRQDPGQGLRLIYYSQIVNDFQKGDIAEGYSVSREKKESFPLTVTSAQKNPTAFYLCASRGSGYNEQFFGPGTRLTVL.

J is TRBJ1-4 and V is TRBV6-1; D is uncertain. CDR1 and CDR2 (germline): MNHNS, SASEGT. The CDR3 length is 17 residues. V was cut by 0 bases and J by 7 bases, with 18 bases left in between. CDR3 sequence reads: CASSEALFSGLGEKLFF. In DNA form, the CDR3 reads TGTGCCAGCAGTGAAGCGCTGTTTTCGGGCTTGGGTGAAAAACTGTTTTTT.